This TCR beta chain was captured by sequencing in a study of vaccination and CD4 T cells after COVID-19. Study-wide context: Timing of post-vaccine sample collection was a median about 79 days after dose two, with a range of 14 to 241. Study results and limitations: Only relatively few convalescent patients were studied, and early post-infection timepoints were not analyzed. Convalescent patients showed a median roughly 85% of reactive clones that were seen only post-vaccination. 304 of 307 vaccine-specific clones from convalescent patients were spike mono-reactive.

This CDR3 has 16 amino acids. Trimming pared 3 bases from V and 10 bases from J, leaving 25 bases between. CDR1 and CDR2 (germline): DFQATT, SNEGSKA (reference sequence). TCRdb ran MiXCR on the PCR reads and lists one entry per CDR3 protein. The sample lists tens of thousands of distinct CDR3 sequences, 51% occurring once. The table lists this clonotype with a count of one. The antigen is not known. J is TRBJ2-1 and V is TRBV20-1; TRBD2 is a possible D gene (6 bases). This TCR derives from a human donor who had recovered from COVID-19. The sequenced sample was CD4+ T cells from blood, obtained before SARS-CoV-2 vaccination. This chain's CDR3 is CSASWFWRDRPTEQFF. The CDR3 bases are TGCAGTGCTAGTTGGTTCTGGCGGGATCGCCCCACGGAGCAGTTCTTC.